The present T cell receptor beta chain was sequenced within a study of blood T cell repertoires in COVID-19. Across the study: The United States, Italy and Spain provided the acute and convalescent COVID-19 samples.

Across fewer than 25 US areas, participants ranged in age from about 18 to 90 years. Generated by immunoSEQ multiplex PCR, the TCRdb table keeps only in-frame clones and is missing some. The sample consists of approximately 70,000 clones, roughly 70% of them appearing once. The CDR3 has 14 amino acids. Germline V gives CDR1 SGHNT, CDR2 YENEEA. The V end was cut by 2 bases, the J end by 4 bases, with 8 bases between. The chain couples TRBV11-3 to TRBJ2-2; D uncertain. What was sequenced was PBMCs or T cells enriched from blood (not recorded which). The clonotype comes from a woman aged 55 to 70 who had been exposed to COVID-19. The chain's CDR3 is CASSLSLITGELFF. As DNA, the CDR3 is TGTGCCAGCAGCTTATCCCTAATCACCGGGGAGCTGTTTTTT.